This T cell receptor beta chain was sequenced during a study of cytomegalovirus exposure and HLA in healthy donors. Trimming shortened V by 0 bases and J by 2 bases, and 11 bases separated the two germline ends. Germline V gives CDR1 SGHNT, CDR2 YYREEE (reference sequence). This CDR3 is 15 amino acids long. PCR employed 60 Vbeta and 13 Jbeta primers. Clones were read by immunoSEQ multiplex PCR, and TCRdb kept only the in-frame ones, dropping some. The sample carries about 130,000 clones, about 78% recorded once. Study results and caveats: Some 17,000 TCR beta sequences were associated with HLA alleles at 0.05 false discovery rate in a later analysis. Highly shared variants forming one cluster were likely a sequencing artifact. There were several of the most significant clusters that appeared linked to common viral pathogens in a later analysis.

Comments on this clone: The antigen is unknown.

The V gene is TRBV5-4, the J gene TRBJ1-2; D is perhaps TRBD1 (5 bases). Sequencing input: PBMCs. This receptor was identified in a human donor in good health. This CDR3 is CASSLDRQKNYGYTF. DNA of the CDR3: TGTGCCAGCAGCTTGGATCGACAGAAGAACTATGGCTACACCTTC.